These 18 T cell receptor beta chains share one sample of origin, sequenced in a study of control samples from healthy donors and cancer patients. Sequenced by immunoSEQ multiplex PCR; TCRdb stores in-frame clones only, minus some. This table holds 75,000 to 100,000 clones, roughly 88% found once. The sequenced sample consisted of blood. The source of these receptors is a man aged 25-40 years in good health.

This clone came up a few times. This chain uses TRBV28 with TRBJ2-7; tentative D call: TRBD1 (5 bases). The CDR3 contains 11 residues. The germline CDR1 and CDR2 sequences are MDHEN and SYDVKM. V was shortened by 6 bases and J by 4 bases, with 7 bases between the two germline ends. The CDR3 nucleotides are TGTGCCAGCAGCCACAGGTACGAGCAGTACTTC. It codes for CASSHRYEQYF.

This chain joins TRBV4-2 and TRBJ2-7, with 13 positions matching TRBD2. The CDR3 covers 16 residues. J was trimmed by 3 bases and V by 4 bases; bases with no gene match: 6. Germline CDR1 reads LGHNA; CDR2 reads YNFKEQ. The DNA of the CDR3 is TGTGCCAGCAGCCTAGAGACTAGCGGGAGGATCTACGAGCAGTACTTC. It encodes CASSLETSGRIYEQYF.

This chain links TRBV4-3 with TRBJ2-1; D uncertain. Trimming took 1 base from V and 6 from J, leaving 4 bases between them. The CDR3 sequence is 12 residues long. Germline V CDR1 and CDR2: LGHNA, YSLEER. CDR3 sequence: CASSQGANEQFF. CDR3 coding DNA: TGCGCCAGCAGCCAAGGGGCCAATGAGCAGTTCTTC.

This clone was picked up a small number of times. The junction differs from germline at one of its ends, possibly a read error. The gene calls are TRBV3-1 (or the pseudogene TRBV3-2) and TRBJ1-1, with 7 bases fitting TRBD1. The CDR3 consists of 12 residues. Per the germline V gene, CDR1 is LGHDT and CDR2 is YNNKEL (reference sequence). CDR3 amino acids: CASSHTGQFGLF. The CDR3 DNA reads TGTGCCAGCAGCCACACGGGACAGTTTGGTCTCTTT.

This clone was seen more than once but under ten times. V gene TRBV5-6 combines with J gene TRBJ2-7; D gene ambiguous. Between the trimmed V and J ends, which lost 2 bases and 2 bases, there was a span of 5 bases. The CDR3 is 12 amino acids. Germline V CDR1 and CDR2: SGHDT, YYEEEE. The CDR3 nucleotides are TGTGCCAGCAGCTTATTTACCTACGAGCAGTACTTC. This encodes CASSLFTYEQYF.

The chain carries TRBV11-2 and TRBJ2-7; maybe TRBD2 (5 bases). Germline V gives CDR1 SGHAT, CDR2 FQNNGV. The CDR3 runs 15 residues. Trimming took off 5 bases at V and 3 bases at J, with 17 bases between the two ends. The CDR3 region has the DNA TGTGCCAGCAGCCCACCCTCCGATCGGGGCTACGAGCAGTACTTC. It translates to CASSPPSDRGYEQYF.

CDR3 residues: CASSHSGGSGNTIYF. The CDR3 region has the DNA TGTGCCAGCAGCCACAGCGGGGGCTCTGGAAACACCATATATTTT. J is TRBJ1-3 and V is TRBV6-6, with D possibly matching TRBD1 (5 bases). Germline V CDR1 and CDR2: MNHNY, SVGAGI (reference sequence). Deletions cut 6 bases from V and 0 bases from J, with 12 bases between. The CDR3 sequence is 15 residues long.

The chain is built from TRBV28 and TRBJ2-7, with 10 bases fitting TRBD1. Germline CDR1 is MDHEN and CDR2 is SYDVKM. The CDR3 is 15 residues long. The V gene end was trimmed by 6 bases and the J gene end by 12 bases; junction bases not matched to a gene: 17. The chain's CDR3 is CASSSAGTGAPPAYF. The CDR3 bases are TGTGCCAGCAGCTCCGCCGGGACAGGGGCTCCCCCGGCGTACTTC.

The chain combines TRBV11-3 with TRBJ2-7; D gene unclear. CDR1 is SGHNT and CDR2 is YENEEA in the germline V gene. Trimming removed 5 bases at V and 7 bases at J, with 9 bases between. This CDR3 is built from 11 residues. The CDR3: CASSETWEQYF. Written as DNA, the CDR3 is TGTGCCAGCAGCGAAACATGGGAGCAGTACTTC. Full variable domain (missing parts from reference TRBV11-3 and TRBJ2-7): EAGVVQSPRYKIIEKKQPVAFWCNPISGHNTLYWYLQNLGQGPELLIRYENEEAVDDSQLPKDRFSAERLKGVDSTLKIQPAELGDSAVYLCASSETWEQYFGPGTRLTVT.

The CDR3 sequence: CASSDRDRPYEQYF. Written as DNA, the CDR3 is TGTGCCAGCAGCGATCGGGACAGACCCTACGAGCAGTACTTC. The genes are TRBV9 and TRBJ2-7, with TRBD1 identical over 7 bases. The CDR3 loop spans 14 amino acids. The junction had 5 bases not matched to a gene; V was cut back by 3 bases and J by 2 bases. In germline, CDR1 is SGDLS, CDR2 YYNGEE.

The rearrangement joins TRBV27 to TRBJ2-1; D is possibly TRBD2 (5 bases). The CDR3 consists of 16 residues. Germline V CDR1 and CDR2: MNHEY, SMNVEV (reference sequence). V was trimmed by 5 bases and J by 1 base, leaving 15 bases between them. For the CDR3, the DNA is TGTGCCAGCAGTCTGGCCCTACTAGGGTCCTACAATGAGCAGTTCTTC. Translated, it gives CASSLALLGSYNEQFF.

This chain connects TRBV18 to TRBJ2-2; the D is unclear. This CDR3 contains 13 residues. Per germline, CDR1 KGHSH and CDR2 LQKENI. V lost 5 bases, J lost 5 bases, and 9 bases lay in between. CDR3 nucleotide sequence: TGTGCCAGCTCAGCCCTAGATACCGGGGAGCTGTTTTTT. It codes for CASSALDTGELFF.

This chain connects TRBV18 to TRBJ1-1; TRBD1 matches at 7 bases. CDR1 and CDR2 (germline): KGHSH, LQKENI. This CDR3 has 12 residues. Unmatched junction bases numbered 1, after V lost 1 base and J lost 8 bases. The CDR3 here is CASSPLDREAFF. Written as DNA, the CDR3 is TGTGCCAGCTCACCACTGGACAGGGAAGCTTTCTTT. Complete variable domain (other parts from reference TRBV18 and TRBJ1-1): NAGVMQNPRHLVRRRGQEARLRCSPMKGHSHVYWYRQLPEEGLKFMVYLQKENIIDESGMPKERFSAEFPKEGPSILRIQQVVRGDSAAYFCASSPLDREAFFGQGTRLTVV.

The rearrangement joins TRBV6-1 to TRBJ2-3, with D possibly matching TRBD1 (6 bases). The CDR3 consists of 16 residues. In germline, CDR1 is MNHNS, CDR2 SASEGT. V was cut by 2 bases and J by 6 bases, with 18 bases left in between. The CDR3 loop is CASSEPGDGVLDTQYF. As DNA, the CDR3 is TGTGCCAGCAGTGAACCAGGGGATGGGGTTTTGGATACGCAGTATTTT.

This chain connects TRBV24-1 to TRBJ2-5; 10 bases map to TRBD1. V lost 4 bases and J lost 5; bases outside the gene matches: 6. The CDR3 covers 15 residues. The V gene's germline CDR1 is KGHDR and CDR2 SFDVKD. The CDR3 protein is CATSDPTGGWETQYF. CDR3 nucleotide sequence: TGTGCCACCAGTGACCCGACAGGGGGCTGGGAGACCCAGTACTTC.

The chain combines TRBV4-1 with TRBJ1-6; no definite D call. Per the germline V gene, CDR1 is MGHRA and CDR2 is YSYEKL. V was clipped by 3 bases and J by 10 bases, with 10 bases between them. This CDR3 is built from 13 residues. The CDR3 coding sequence is TGCGCCAGCAGCCAGTTACTGGTCTCACCCCTCCACTTT. Translation: CASSQLLVSPLHF.

The rearrangement uses TRBV11-3 and TRBJ2-7; D gene ambiguous. This CDR3 is 11 amino acids long. The V and J ends lost 5 bases and 5 bases respectively, with 7 bases between them. Per the germline V gene, CDR1 is SGHNT and CDR2 is YENEEA. CDR3 sequence: CASSKRDEQYF. The CDR3, as DNA: TGTGCCAGCAGCAAAAGGGACGAGCAGTACTTC.

CDR3 coding DNA: TGCAGCGGCCACAGGGGGTGGAATGAGCAGTTCTTC. Residues: CSGHRGWNEQFF. The chain links TRBV29-1 to TRBJ2-1; TRBD1 agrees at 8 bases. The CDR3 extends over 12 amino acids. Germline-derived CDR1 and CDR2 are SQVTM and ANQGSEA. Trimming cost V 7 bases and J 7 bases; bases outside gene matches: 6.